Included here is one TCR beta chain sequence, with context. The antigen remains undetermined. This sample was included in a study of T cell responses to AZD1222 COVID-19 vaccine. Study-wide results and limits: Of spike-specific TCRs, nearly half reportedly target regions left unmutated in variants. The donor group comprised mostly white British people and more females; the analysis possibly underestimated clonal diversity.

Clones were read by immunoSEQ multiplex PCR, and TCRdb kept only the in-frame ones, dropping some. Here the sample spans 110,000 to 150,000 clones, 85% to 95% being singletons. This CDR3 comprises 13 residues. Germline CDR1 reads MDHEN; CDR2 reads SYDVKM. V lost 1 base, J lost 8 bases, and 11 bases lay in between. This clonotype originated in an adult in good health. V gene TRBV28 combines with J gene TRBJ1-2, with D possibly TRBD1 on 5 matching bases. The sample in question was peripheral blood, obtained on day 0 of MenACWY control vaccination. The CDR3 loop reads CASSLSGGSGYTF. As DNA, the CDR3 is TGTGCCAGCAGTTTATCTGGGGGGAGCGGCTACACCTTC.